This TCR beta chain was recorded in a study of blood T cell repertoires in COVID-19. The CDR3 is made up of 19 amino acids. The V segment lost 4 bases and the J segment 9 bases; nucleotides outside the gene matches: 18. CDR1 and CDR2 from the germline V gene are KGHSH and LQKENI. Profiled with immunoSEQ multiplex PCR; TCRdb holds only in-frame clones, not every one. Here the sample spans more than 150,000 clones, 75% to 80% being singletons. Material for sequencing was peripheral blood. The chain joins TRBV18 to TRBJ2-1, with TRBD2 matching over 13 bases. This sequence originates from a woman in her 70s with acute or convalescent COVID-19. The CDR3 loop is CASSLRLAGGTGFGSEQFF. The CDR3 nucleotides read TGTGCCAGCTCACTCAGACTAGCGGGAGGAACCGGGTTCGGGAGTGAGCAGTTCTTC. Full variable domain (missing parts from reference TRBV18 and TRBJ2-1): NAGVMQNPRHLVRRRGQEARLRCSPMKGHSHVYWYRQLPEEGLKFMVYLQKENIIDESGMPKERFSAEFPKEGPSILRIQQVVRGDSAAYFCASSLRLAGGTGFGSEQFFGPGTRLTVL.